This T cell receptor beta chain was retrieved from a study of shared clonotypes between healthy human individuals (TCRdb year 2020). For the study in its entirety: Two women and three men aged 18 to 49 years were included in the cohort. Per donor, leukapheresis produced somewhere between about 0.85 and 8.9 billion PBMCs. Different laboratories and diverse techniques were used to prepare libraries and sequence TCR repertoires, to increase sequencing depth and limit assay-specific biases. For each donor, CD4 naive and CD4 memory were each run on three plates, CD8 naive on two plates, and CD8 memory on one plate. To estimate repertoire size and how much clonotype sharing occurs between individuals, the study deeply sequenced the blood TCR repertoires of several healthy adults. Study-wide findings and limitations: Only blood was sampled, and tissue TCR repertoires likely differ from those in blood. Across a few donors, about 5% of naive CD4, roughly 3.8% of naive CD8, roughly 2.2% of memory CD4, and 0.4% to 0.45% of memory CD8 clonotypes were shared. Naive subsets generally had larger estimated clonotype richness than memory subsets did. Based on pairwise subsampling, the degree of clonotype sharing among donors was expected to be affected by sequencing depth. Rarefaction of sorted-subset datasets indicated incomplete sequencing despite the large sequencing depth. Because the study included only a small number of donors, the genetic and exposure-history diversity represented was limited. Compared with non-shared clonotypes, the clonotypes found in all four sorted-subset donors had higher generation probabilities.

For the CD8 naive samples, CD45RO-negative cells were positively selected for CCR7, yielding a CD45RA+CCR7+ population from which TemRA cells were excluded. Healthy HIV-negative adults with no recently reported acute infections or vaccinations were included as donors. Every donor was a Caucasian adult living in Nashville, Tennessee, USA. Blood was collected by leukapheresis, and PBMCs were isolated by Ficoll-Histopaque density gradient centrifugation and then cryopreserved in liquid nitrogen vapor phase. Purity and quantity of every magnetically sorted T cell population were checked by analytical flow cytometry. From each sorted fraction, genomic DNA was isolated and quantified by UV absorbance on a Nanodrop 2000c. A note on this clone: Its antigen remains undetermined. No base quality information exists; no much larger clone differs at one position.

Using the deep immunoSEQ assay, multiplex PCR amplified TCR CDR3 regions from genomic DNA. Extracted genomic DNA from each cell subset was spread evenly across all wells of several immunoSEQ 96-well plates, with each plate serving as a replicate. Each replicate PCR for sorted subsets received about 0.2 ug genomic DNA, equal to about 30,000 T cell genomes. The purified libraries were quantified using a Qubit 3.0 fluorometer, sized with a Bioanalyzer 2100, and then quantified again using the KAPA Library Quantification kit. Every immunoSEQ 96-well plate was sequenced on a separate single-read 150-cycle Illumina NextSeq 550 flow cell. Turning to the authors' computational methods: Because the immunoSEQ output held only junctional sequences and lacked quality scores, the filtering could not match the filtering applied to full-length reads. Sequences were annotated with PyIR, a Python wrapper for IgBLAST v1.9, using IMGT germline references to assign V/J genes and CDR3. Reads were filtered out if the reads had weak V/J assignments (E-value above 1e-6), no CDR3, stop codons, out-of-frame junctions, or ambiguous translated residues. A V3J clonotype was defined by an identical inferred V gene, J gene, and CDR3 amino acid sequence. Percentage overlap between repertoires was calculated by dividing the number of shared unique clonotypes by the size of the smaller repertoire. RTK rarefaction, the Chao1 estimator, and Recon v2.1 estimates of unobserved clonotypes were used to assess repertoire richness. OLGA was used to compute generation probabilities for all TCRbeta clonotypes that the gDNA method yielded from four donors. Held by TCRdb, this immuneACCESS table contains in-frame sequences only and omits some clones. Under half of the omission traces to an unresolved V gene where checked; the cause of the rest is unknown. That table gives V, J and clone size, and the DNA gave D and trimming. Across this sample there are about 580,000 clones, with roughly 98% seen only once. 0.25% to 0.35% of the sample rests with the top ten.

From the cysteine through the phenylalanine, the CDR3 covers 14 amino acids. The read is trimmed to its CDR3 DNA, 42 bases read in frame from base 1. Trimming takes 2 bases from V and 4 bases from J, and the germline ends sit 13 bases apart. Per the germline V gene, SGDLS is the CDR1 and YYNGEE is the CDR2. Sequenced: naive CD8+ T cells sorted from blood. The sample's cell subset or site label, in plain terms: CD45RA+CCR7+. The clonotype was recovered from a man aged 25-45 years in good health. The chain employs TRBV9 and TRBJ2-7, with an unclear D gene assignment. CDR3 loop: CASSVAEDGYEQYF. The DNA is TGTGCCAGCAGCGTGGCTGAGGACGGTTACGAGCAGTACTTC.